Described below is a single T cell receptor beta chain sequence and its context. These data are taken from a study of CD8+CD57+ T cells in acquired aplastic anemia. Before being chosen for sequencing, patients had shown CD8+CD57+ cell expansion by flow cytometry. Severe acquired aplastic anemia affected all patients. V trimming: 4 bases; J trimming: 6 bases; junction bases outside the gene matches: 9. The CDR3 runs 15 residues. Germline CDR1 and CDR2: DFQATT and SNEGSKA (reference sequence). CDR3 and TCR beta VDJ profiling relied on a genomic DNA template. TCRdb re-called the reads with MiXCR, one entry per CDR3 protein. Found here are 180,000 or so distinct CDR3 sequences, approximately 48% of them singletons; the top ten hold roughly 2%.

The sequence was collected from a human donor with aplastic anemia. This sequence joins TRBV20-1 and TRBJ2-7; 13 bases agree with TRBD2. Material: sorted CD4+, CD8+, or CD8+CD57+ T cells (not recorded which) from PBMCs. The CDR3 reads CSAKRTSGREIEQYF. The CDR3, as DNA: TGCAGTGCTAAAAGGACTAGCGGGAGAGAAATCGAGCAGTACTTC.